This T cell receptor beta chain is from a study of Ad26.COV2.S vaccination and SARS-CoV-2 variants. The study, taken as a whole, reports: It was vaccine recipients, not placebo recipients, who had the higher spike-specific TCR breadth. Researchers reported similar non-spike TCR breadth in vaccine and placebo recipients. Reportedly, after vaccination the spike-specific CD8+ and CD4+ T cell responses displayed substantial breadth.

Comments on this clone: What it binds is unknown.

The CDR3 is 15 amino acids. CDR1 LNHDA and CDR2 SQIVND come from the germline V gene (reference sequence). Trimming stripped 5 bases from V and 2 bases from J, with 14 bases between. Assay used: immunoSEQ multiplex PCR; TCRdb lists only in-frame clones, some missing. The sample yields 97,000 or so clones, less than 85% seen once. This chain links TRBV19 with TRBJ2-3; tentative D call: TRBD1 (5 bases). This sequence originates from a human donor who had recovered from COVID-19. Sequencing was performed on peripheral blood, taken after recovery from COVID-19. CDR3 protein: CASSQWGRHTDTQYF. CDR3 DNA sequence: TGTGCCAGTAGTCAATGGGGCAGACACACAGATACGCAGTATTTT.